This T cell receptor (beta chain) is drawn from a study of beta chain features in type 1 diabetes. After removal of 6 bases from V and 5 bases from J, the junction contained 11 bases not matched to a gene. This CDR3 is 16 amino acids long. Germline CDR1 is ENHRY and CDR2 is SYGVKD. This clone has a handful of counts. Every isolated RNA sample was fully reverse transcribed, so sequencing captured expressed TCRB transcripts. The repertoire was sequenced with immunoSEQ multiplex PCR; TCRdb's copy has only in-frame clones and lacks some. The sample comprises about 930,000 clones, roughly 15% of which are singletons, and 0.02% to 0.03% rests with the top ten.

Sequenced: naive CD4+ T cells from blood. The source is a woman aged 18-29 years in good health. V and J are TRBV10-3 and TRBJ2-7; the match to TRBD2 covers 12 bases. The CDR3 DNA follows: TGTGCCATCAGGGCTAGCGGGAGGGAAGGGCATAACGAGCAGTACTTC. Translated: CAIRASGREGHNEQYF.